These T cell receptor beta chains were read from a single sample in a study of T cells in tuberculosis. Measured with immunoSEQ multiplex PCR; TCRdb has only the in-frame clones, and not every one. The sample holds roughly 29,000 clones, over 85% seen once. The specimen sequenced was PBMCs. These receptors were taken from a donor aged 5 to 30 with latent tuberculosis or without tuberculosis infection. The CDR3 runs from the conserved cysteine through the conserved F or W. The D gene is left open where the match is weak. Clone size is given for some rows only: seen once, a few or many times, or a class if the clone is expanded.

size	J	D	V	length	DNA	CDR3
NA	TRBJ2-7	TRBD1	TRBV19	16	TGTGCCAGTAGTATAAGTAGGTCTCAGGGGGCCTACGAGCAGTACTTC	CASSISRSQGAYEQYF
few	TRBJ2-3	TRBD1	TRBV5-6	14	TGTGCCAGCAGACAGGGGGCGTCCGGAGATACGCAGTATTTT	CASRQGASGDTQYF
NA	TRBJ2-7	NA	TRBV7-2	13	TGTGCCAGCAGCCGGGCAGGGGCCTACGAGCAGTACTTC	CASSRAGAYEQYF
NA	TRBJ1-5	TRBD1	TRBV2	14	TGTGCCAGCAGCCCCGGACAGGGTTTTCAGCCCCAGCATTTT	CASSPGQGFQPQHF
NA	TRBJ2-7	TRBD2	TRBV28	15	TGTGCCAGCAGTTCCGGACTAGCGGGAACCTACGAGCAGTACTTC	CASSSGLAGTYEQYF
once	TRBJ2-7	TRBD2	TRBV18	14	TGTGCCAGCTCAGCCGGGACTACCTACTACGAGCAGTACTTC	CASSAGTTYYEQYF
NA	TRBJ2-3	TRBD2	TRBV4-3	21	TGCGCCAGCAGCCAAGCCATGACTAGCGGGGGAGTACTTAGGAGCACAGATACGCAGTATTTT	CASSQAMTSGGVLRSTDTQYF
NA	TRBJ1-5	NA	TRBV19	15	TGTGCCAGTAGTATGGCGGGGATCAGCAATCAGCCCCAGCATTTT	CASSMAGISNQPQHF
NA	TRBJ1-1	NA	TRBV27	16	TGTGCCAGCAGTTTTGGCAGGGCTTCCCAGAACACTGAAGCTTTCTTT	CASSFGRASQNTEAFF
NA	TRBJ2-1	TRBD1	TRBV28	13	TGTGCCAGCAGTCCTGGGACAGACAATGAGCAGTTCTTC	CASSPGTDNEQFF
NA	TRBJ2-7	TRBD2	TRBV10-3	13	TGTGCCAGCTCAGTGGGGGGGGAGTACGAGCAGTACTTC	CASSVGGEYEQYF
NA	TRBJ1-5	NA	TRBV4-1	15	TGCGCCAGCAGTCCAGCTAGACAGAACAATCAGCCCCAGCATTTT	CASSPARQNNQPQHF
NA	TRBJ1-2	TRBD1	TRBV4-1	16	TGCGCCAGCAGCCAAGACCGGGACAGGGGAAAATATGGCTACACCTTC	CASSQDRDRGKYGYTF
NA	TRBJ2-1	NA	TRBV7-6	17	TGTGCCAGCAGCTTATTTGCCGGAAGGAGCTCCTACAATGAGCAGTTCTTC	CASSLFAGRSSYNEQFF
NA	TRBJ1-1	NA	TRBV28	16	TGTGCCAGCAGTTCCCAAACCGGACAGATGAACACTGAAGCTTTCTTT	CASSSQTGQMNTEAFF
NA	TRBJ2-7	NA	TRBV19	13	TGTGCCAGTAGTATCTCTGCGAGCTACGAGCAGTACTTC	CASSISASYEQYF
NA	TRBJ2-1	NA	TRBV10-1	18	TGCGCCAGCAGTGAGTCGACTCAGGGGGGAAGCTCCTACAATGAGCAGTTCTTC	CASSESTQGGSSYNEQFF
NA	TRBJ2-1	TRBD2	TRBV10-3	14	TGTGCCAGTATGCTAGCGGGAGCAGGCAATGAGCAGTTCTTC	CASMLAGAGNEQFF
NA	TRBJ2-1	TRBD1	TRBV5-1	15	TGCGCCAGCAGCCTAGGGGACAGGGGAAACAATGAGCAGTTCTTC	CASSLGDRGNNEQFF
NA	TRBJ2-7	TRBD1	TRBV28	15	TGTGCCAGCAGTCCCCTGGGACAGGGAACCTACGAGCAGTACTTC	CASSPLGQGTYEQYF